Listed below are T cell receptor beta chains from one sample, sequenced in a study of early T cells in non-severe SARS-CoV-2 infection. TCRdb re-called the 5' RACE reads through MiXCR, storing one row per CDR3 protein. The table lists some 80,000 distinct CDR3 sequences, 9.5% to 15% of them singletons. Sequenced: whole blood. These receptors originate from an adult who was a healthcare worker with PCR-confirmed SARS-CoV-2 infection or an uninfected control (not recorded which). Each CDR3 is given without its conserved first and last residue. D genes are given only for firm matches. The size field is filled for only some rows; it gives once, few, many or a size class.

clone size: many
V gene: TRBV6-1
J gene: TRBJ2-1
D gene: TRBD2
CDR3 protein: ASSEGRGGYNEQF

clone size: few
V gene: TRBV5-1
J gene: TRBJ2-7
D gene: .
CDR3 protein: ASSSDGYEQY

clone size: few
V gene: TRBV3-1
J gene: TRBJ2-7
D gene: .
CDR3 protein: ASSQEGGHEQY

clone size: many
V gene: TRBV2
J gene: TRBJ2-1
D gene: .
CDR3 protein: ASRGQGANEQF

clone size: many
V gene: TRBV2
J gene: TRBJ2-7
D gene: .
CDR3 protein: ASGFYEQY

clone size: few
V gene: TRBV19
J gene: TRBJ1-6
D gene: .
CDR3 protein: ASSIVGQTSSYNSPLH

clone size: few
V gene: TRBV19
J gene: TRBJ2-7
D gene: .
CDR3 protein: ASSMGRTAAYEQY

clone size: many
V gene: TRBV5-1
J gene: TRBJ2-5
D gene: .
CDR3 protein: ASSLDSLKVETQY

clone size: .
V gene: TRBV7-2
J gene: TRBJ2-2
D gene: .
CDR3 protein: ASSYPTGGGELF

clone size: few
V gene: TRBV7-8
J gene: TRBJ2-3
D gene: .
CDR3 protein: ASSSDPTDTQY

clone size: many
V gene: TRBV28
J gene: TRBJ1-2
D gene: .
CDR3 protein: ASSLGHGGYT

clone size: many
V gene: TRBV6-1
J gene: TRBJ1-5
D gene: .
CDR3 protein: ASRQQINQPQH

clone size: many
V gene: TRBV7-9
J gene: TRBJ2-2
D gene: .
CDR3 protein: ASSPGLTNTGELF

clone size: .
V gene: TRBV20-1
J gene: TRBJ2-1
D gene: .
CDR3 protein: SAHPPGYNEQF

clone size: many
V gene: TRBV12-3/TRBV12-4
J gene: TRBJ1-5
D gene: .
CDR3 protein: ASTPAGDQPQH

clone size: .
V gene: TRBV3-1
J gene: TRBJ1-1
D gene: .
CDR3 protein: ASRARGQRNTEAF

clone size: .
V gene: TRBV18
J gene: TRBJ2-1
D gene: TRBD2
CDR3 protein: ASSPGTSGSLGNEQF

clone size: .
V gene: TRBV19
J gene: TRBJ1-4
D gene: .
CDR3 protein: ASSIAWGSTNEKLF

clone size: few
V gene: TRBV4-1
J gene: TRBJ2-3
D gene: .
CDR3 protein: ASSQEGAGWTDTQY

clone size: .
V gene: TRBV29-1
J gene: TRBJ2-1
D gene: .
CDR3 protein: SVRDFSYNEQF

clone size: .
V gene: TRBV18
J gene: TRBJ2-5
D gene: .
CDR3 protein: ASSPQGLQETQY

clone size: .
V gene: TRBV5-6
J gene: TRBJ2-1
D gene: .
CDR3 protein: ASSPTTYNEQF

clone size: .
V gene: TRBV29-1
J gene: TRBJ2-5
D gene: TRBD2
CDR3 protein: SAETSGQETQY

clone size: many
V gene: TRBV7-3
J gene: TRBJ2-3
D gene: TRBD2
CDR3 protein: ASSLYGGSTDTQY

clone size: medium-sized
V gene: TRBV20-1
J gene: TRBJ2-1
D gene: TRBD2
CDR3 protein: SASGTSDYNEQF

clone size: .
V gene: TRBV11-1
J gene: TRBJ2-7
D gene: .
CDR3 protein: ASSLGPLEQY

clone size: few
V gene: TRBV28
J gene: TRBJ2-5
D gene: TRBD1
CDR3 protein: ASRGQGSLETQY